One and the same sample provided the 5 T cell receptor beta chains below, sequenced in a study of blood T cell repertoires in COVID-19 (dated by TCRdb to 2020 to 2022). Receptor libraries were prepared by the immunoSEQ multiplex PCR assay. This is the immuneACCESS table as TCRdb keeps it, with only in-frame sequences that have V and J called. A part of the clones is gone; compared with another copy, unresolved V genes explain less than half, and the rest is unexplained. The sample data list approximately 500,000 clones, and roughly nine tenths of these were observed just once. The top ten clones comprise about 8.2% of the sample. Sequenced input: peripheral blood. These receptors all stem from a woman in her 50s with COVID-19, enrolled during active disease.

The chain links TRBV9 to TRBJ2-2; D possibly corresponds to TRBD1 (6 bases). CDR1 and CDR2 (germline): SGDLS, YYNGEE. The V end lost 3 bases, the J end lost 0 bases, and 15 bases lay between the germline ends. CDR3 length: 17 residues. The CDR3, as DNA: TGTGCCAGCAGCGCCCCCTTACAGGGTACGAACACCGGGGAGCTGTTTTTT. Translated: CASSAPLQGTNTGELFF.

The CDR3 is CASSLGPGDPTYEQYF. The CDR3 region has the DNA TGTGCCAGCAGCCTGGGGCCGGGGGACCCGACCTACGAGCAGTACTTC. V usage is TRBV3-1 (or the pseudogene TRBV3-2) and J usage is TRBJ2-7; D possibly corresponds to TRBD2 (6 bases). Germline V gene lookup returns CDR1 LGHDT and CDR2 YNNKEL (reference sequence). The V end was cut by 4 bases, the J end by 2 bases, with 18 bases between. The CDR3 has 16 residues.

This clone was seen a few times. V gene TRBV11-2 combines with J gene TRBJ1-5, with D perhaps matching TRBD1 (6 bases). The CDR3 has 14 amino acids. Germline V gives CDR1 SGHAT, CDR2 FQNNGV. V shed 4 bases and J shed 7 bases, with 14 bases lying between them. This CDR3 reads CASSYTGTSQPQHF. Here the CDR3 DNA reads TGTGCCAGCAGCTACACAGGGACCTCGCAGCCCCAGCATTTT.

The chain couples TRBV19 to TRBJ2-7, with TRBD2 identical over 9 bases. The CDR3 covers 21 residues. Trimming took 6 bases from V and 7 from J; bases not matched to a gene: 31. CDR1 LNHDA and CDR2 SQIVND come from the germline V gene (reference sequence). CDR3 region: CASSRRGEAMASGARIGEQYF. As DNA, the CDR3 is TGTGCCAGTAGCCGGCGGGGGGAAGCGATGGCTAGCGGGGCCCGAATCGGAGAGCAGTACTTC.

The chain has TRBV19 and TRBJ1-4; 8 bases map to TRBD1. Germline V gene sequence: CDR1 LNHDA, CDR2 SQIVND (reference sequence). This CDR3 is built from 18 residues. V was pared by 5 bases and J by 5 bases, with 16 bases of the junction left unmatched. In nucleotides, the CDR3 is TGTGCCAGTAGTTCGCGCGCAAACAGGGGGTGGATGAATGAAAAACTGTTTTTT. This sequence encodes CASSSRANRGWMNEKLFF.